There are a few counts of the clone carrying this T cell receptor (beta chain). The antigen remains unidentified. Findings and limits, study-wide: Larger-cohort validation covered only one TCR beta V-J rearrangement. In terms of TCR gene usage, tumor memory CD4+ T cells clustered together with blood and lymph node memory CD4+ cells, as well as with lymph node naive CD4+ cells. Tumor-infiltrating Treg TCR alpha and beta sequences overlapped most with tumor naive CD4+ T cells, then blood naive.

Full-length variable regions came from constant-region reverse primers plus semi-nested Nested Universal Primer A PCR. TCRdb called the 5' RACE reads again in MiXCR, with one record for every CDR3 protein. The repertoire holds tens of thousands of distinct CDR3 sequences, with less than 25% as singletons. The CDR3 extends over 14 amino acids. Germline CDR1 and CDR2: DFQATT and SNEGSKA (reference sequence). V gave up 5 bases and J gave up 4 bases, with 18 bases separating them. The sorted Tregs were CD4+CD25+CD127-/low cells. The chain is built from TRBV20-1 and TRBJ2-7, with D perhaps TRBD1 or TRBD2 (5 bases each). Sequenced material: Tregs sorted from blood. The sequence was obtained from a female donor with breast cancer. CDR3 protein: CSAEGPRVFYEQYF. The DNA of the CDR3 is TGCAGTGCTGAGGGCCCCAGGGTGTTTTACGAGCAGTACTTC.